This TCR beta chain was identified during a study of OX40 agonist ivuxolimab in advanced cancers. CDR3 length: 15 amino acids. Germline lookup yields CDR1 SGHRS and CDR2 YFSETQ. The junction had 8 bases not matched to a gene; V was cut back by 3 bases and J by 10 bases. Here immunoSEQ multiplex PCR was the method, and the copy in TCRdb shows in-frame clones only, minus some. The data show about 22,000 clones, with 70% to 90% seen just once and 50% held by the top ten. This material consisted of CD4+ or CD8+ T cells sorted from blood, taken in a trial of the OX40 agonist ivuxolimab. This TCR was sampled from an adult with an advanced solid tumor such as melanoma, head and neck, liver or kidney cancer. The chain uses TRBV5-1 and TRBJ1-6; 9 positions agree with TRBD1. CDR3 coding DNA: TGCGCCAGCAGCTCGGACAGGGGAGATGGATCACCCCTCCACTTT. It is translated as CASSSDRGDGSPLHF.